This TCR beta chain was obtained from a study of T cells in Graves' hyperthyroidism and ophthalmopathy. Study-wide results and caveats: Peripheral blood also featured most of the thyroid clonotypes expanded above 0.001.

Concerning this clonotype itself: Its antigen is still unknown.

Stable Graves' hyperthyroidism denoted no ophthalmopathy progression over 18 months. It was approximately 9.4 ml of fresh peripheral blood that supplied the PBMCs. Template material for amplifying TCR beta CDR3 regions consisted of RNA transcripts. A first-round RT-PCR of the TCR CDR3 used the HTBI primer set. TCRdb used MiXCR to reprocess the multiplex PCR reads, holding one entry per CDR3 protein. Seen here are a few hundred thousand distinct CDR3 sequences, approximately 15% observed once, and the top ten hold roughly 17%. V lost 1 base, J lost 5 bases, and 21 bases lay in between. The V gene's germline CDR1 is SGDLS and CDR2 YYNGEE. This CDR3 contains 18 residues.

Input material: blood. This chain links TRBV9 with TRBJ2-2; TRBD2 is a possible D gene (5 bases). This sequence was found in a woman younger than 35 with Graves' hyperthyroidism. CDR3 sequence: CASSVSEDRMAITGELFF. The DNA for the CDR3 is TGTGCCAGCAGCGTATCGGAGGATAGGATGGCAATAACCGGGGAGCTGTTTTTT.